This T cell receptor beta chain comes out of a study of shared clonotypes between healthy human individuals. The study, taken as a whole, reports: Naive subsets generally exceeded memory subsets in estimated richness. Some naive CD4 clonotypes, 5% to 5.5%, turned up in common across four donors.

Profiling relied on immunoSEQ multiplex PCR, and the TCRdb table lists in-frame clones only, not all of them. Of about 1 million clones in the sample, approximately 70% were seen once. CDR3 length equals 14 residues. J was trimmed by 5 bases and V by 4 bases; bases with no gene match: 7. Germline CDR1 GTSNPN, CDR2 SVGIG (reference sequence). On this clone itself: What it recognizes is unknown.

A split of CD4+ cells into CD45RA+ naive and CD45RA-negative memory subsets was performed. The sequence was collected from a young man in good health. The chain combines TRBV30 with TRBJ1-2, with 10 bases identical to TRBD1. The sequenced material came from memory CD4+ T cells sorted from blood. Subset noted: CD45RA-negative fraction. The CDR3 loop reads CAWTPDRGRYGYTF. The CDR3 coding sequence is TGTGCCTGGACTCCAGACAGGGGGCGTTATGGCTACACCTTC.